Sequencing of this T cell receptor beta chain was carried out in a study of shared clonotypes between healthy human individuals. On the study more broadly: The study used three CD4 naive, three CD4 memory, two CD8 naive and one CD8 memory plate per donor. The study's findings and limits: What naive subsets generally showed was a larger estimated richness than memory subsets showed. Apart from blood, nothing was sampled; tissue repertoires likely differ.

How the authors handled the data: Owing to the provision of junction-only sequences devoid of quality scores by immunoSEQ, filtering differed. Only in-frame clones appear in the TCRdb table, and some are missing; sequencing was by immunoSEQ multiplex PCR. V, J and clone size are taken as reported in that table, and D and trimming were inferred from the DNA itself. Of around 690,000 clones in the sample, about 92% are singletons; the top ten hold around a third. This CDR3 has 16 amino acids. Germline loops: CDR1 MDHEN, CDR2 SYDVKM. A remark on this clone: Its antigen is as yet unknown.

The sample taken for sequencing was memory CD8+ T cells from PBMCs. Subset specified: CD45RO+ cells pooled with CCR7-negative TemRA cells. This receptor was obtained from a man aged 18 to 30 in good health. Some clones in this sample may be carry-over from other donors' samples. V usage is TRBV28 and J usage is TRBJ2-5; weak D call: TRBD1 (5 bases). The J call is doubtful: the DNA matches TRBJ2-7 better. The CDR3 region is CASTTVGGDRSYEQYF. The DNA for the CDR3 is TGTGCCAGCACCACGGTTGGTGGTGACAGAAGCTACGAGCAGTACTTC.